The 19 T cell receptor beta chains presented below share a single source sample, sequenced in a study of cytotoxic CD8 clonotypes in ibrutinib-treated CLL. The table came from immunoSEQ multiplex PCR; TCRdb's copy has only in-frame clones and leaves some out. Of 55,000 to 80,000 clones listed, roughly 59% are singletons. Source: PBMCs, taken after 12 months of ibrutinib treatment. The receptors come from a human donor with chronic lymphocytic leukemia.

This chain's CDR3 is CASRDRMGGDGELFF. CDR3 DNA sequence: TGTGCCAGTCGAGATCGCATGGGGGGCGACGGGGAGCTGTTTTTT. The genes are TRBV13 and TRBJ2-2, with D perhaps matching TRBD1 or TRBD2 (6 bases each). Germline CDR1 is PRHDT and CDR2 is FYEKMQ (reference sequence). Trimming removed 9 bases from V and 7 bases from J, with 21 bases in between. This CDR3 spans 15 amino acids.

This chain uses TRBV10-2 with TRBJ1-2; TRBD1 might be the D (6 bases). The germline V gene has CDR1 WSHSY and CDR2 SAAADI. Between the trimmed V and J ends, which lost 8 bases and 8 bases, there was a span of 18 bases. There are 13 residues in the CDR3. The CDR3 loop reads CASDGGALYGYTF. CDR3 DNA: TGCGCCAGCGACGGGGGGGCCCTTTACGGCTACACCTTC.

The chain links TRBV11-2 to TRBJ1-2; weak D call: TRBD1 (5 bases). CDR3 length: 16 amino acids. Trimming shortened V by 5 bases and J by 0 bases, and 16 bases separated the two germline ends. Germline V CDR1 and CDR2: SGHAT, FQNNGV. CDR3 DNA sequence: TGTGCCAGCAGCCCGAACTGGGGGACGGCTAACTATGGCTACACCTTC. It encodes CASSPNWGTANYGYTF. Full variable domain (outside the CDR3, taken from reference TRBV11-2 and TRBJ1-2): EAGVAQSPRYKIIEKRQSVAFWCNPISGHATLYWYQQILGQGPKLLIQFQNNGVVDDSQLPKDRFSAERLKGVDSTLKIQPAKLEDSAVYLCASSPNWGTANYGYTFGSGTRLTVV.

The rearrangement joins TRBV29-1 to TRBJ1-3; D not resolved. Trimming cost V 6 bases and J 0 bases, with 9 bases left between them. The germline CDR1 and CDR2 sequences are SQVTM and ANQGSEA. The CDR3 runs 13 residues. This CDR3 is CSVEHGSGNTIYF. In DNA form, the CDR3 reads TGCAGCGTAGAACACGGCTCTGGAAACACCATATATTTT. The entire variable domain, with the rest obtained from reference TRBV29-1 and TRBJ1-3, is as follows: SAVISQKPSRDICQRGTSLTIQCQVDSQVTMMFWYRQQPGQSLTLIATANQGSEATYESGFVIDKFPISRPNLTFSTLTVSNMSPEDSSIYLCSVEHGSGNTIYFGEGSWLTVV.

This clone was counted a few times. This sequence joins TRBV19 and TRBJ2-3; D is possibly TRBD1 (6 bases). CDR1 is LNHDA and CDR2 is SQIVND in the germline V gene (reference sequence). There are 17 residues in the CDR3. V was cut by 6 bases and J by 0 bases, with 19 bases left in between. Here the CDR3 DNA reads TGTGCCAGTAGCCCTACGGGACAAGGGGGAAGCACAGATACGCAGTATTTT. Encoded protein: CASSPTGQGGSTDTQYF.

This clone has just a few counts. The DNA for the CDR3 is TGCGCCAGCAGCACGACAGGGTGGGAGACCGGGGAGCTGTTTTTT. Amino acids: CASSTTGWETGELFF. V and J are TRBV5-1 and TRBJ2-2; 7 bases map to TRBD1. Germline CDR1 reads SGHRS; CDR2 reads YFSETQ. V shed 4 bases and J 5 bases; nucleotides not matched to a gene: 8. This CDR3 is 15 amino acids long.

This sequence joins TRBV28 and TRBJ2-1, with 9 nucleotides matching TRBD2. Germline-derived CDR1 and CDR2 are MDHEN and SYDVKM. The V segment lost 6 bases and the J segment 2 bases; nucleotides outside the gene matches: 8. The length of the CDR3 is 16 residues. The CDR3 coding sequence is TGTGCCAGCAGCCCAGCTAGACTAGCGGCCTACAATGAGCAGTTCTTC. It is translated as CASSPARLAAYNEQFF.

This clone was found a few times. This chain joins TRBV6-4 and TRBJ2-1; 9 positions agree with TRBD2. The germline V gene encodes CDR1 MRHNA and CDR2 SNTAGT. The trim removed 3 bases at V and 9 bases at J, leaving 9 bases unmatched. This CDR3 region has 15 residues. CDR3 region: CASSELAGSPSEQFF. CDR3 in DNA: TGTGCCAGCAGTGAACTAGCGGGTTCTCCTAGTGAGCAGTTCTTC.

The genes are TRBV2 and TRBJ2-1; TRBD2 matches at 11 bases. This CDR3 has 14 residues. From germline, CDR1 is SNHLY and CDR2 FYNNEI. Unmatched junction bases numbered 5, after V lost 10 bases and J lost 3 bases. The CDR3 DNA is TGTGCCATACTTCTAGCGGGGGGCTACAATGAGCAGTTCTTC. The encoded protein is CAILLAGGYNEQFF.

The chain employs TRBV10-3 and TRBJ1-4, with D possibly being TRBD1 (6 bases). Trimming removed 3 bases at V and 5 bases at J, with 13 bases between. This CDR3 is built from 15 residues. Germline CDR1 ENHRY, CDR2 SYGVKD. The CDR3, as DNA: TGTGCCATCAGTGATTCCGGACAGCAAAATGAAAAACTGTTTTTT. It is translated as CAISDSGQQNEKLFF.

The chain is built from TRBV5-1 and TRBJ2-2; 10 nucleotides line up with TRBD2. The V and J ends lost 0 bases and 0 bases, in that order; junction bases with no gene match: 2. CDR1 is SGHRS, CDR2 YFSETQ, per germline. This CDR3 spans 17 amino acids. In nucleotides, the CDR3 is TGCGCCAGCAGCTTGGACAGCGGGAGGGCGAACACCGGGGAGCTGTTTTTT. It translates to CASSLDSGRANTGELFF.

The rearrangement links TRBV7-9 to TRBJ2-2, with D unclear. CDR1 is SEHNR and CDR2 is FQNEAQ in the germline V gene (reference sequence). V was clipped by 5 bases and J by 7 bases, with 8 bases between them. This CDR3 is 12 amino acids long. The CDR3 region is CASSRRDGELFF. The CDR3, as DNA: TGTGCCAGCAGCCGTCGTGACGGGGAGCTGTTTTTT.

The chain combines TRBV30 with TRBJ2-5; D is unresolved. V was shortened by 1 base and J by 1 base, with 13 bases between the two germline ends. Germline CDR1 reads GTSNPN; CDR2 reads SVGIG (reference sequence). This CDR3 region has 15 residues. This CDR3 is CAWSEGSRVQETQYF. In nucleotides, the CDR3 is TGTGCCTGGAGTGAAGGCTCGAGAGTCCAAGAGACCCAGTACTTC.

The V gene is TRBV9, the J gene TRBJ1-3, with D unresolved. The CDR3 extends over 18 amino acids. Trimming took 0 bases from V and 0 from J, leaving 16 bases between them. Germline V CDR1 and CDR2: SGDLS, YYNGEE. This CDR3 reads CASSVGRKGMVSGNTIYF. The CDR3 nucleotides are TGTGCCAGCAGCGTAGGAAGGAAGGGAATGGTCTCTGGAAACACCATATATTTT.

CDR3 sequence (DNA): TGTGCCAGCAGTGCCCTCGCGAACCCCTACGAGCAGTACTTC. As protein: CASSALANPYEQYF. The rearrangement joins TRBV9 to TRBJ2-7; no clear D. Germline CDR1 reads SGDLS; CDR2 reads YYNGEE. Trimming stripped 5 bases from V and 2 bases from J, with 14 bases between. This CDR3 has 14 residues.

This chain connects TRBV4-1 to TRBJ1-5, with D possibly matching TRBD1 (5 bases). V shed 1 base and J shed 7 bases, with 8 bases lying between them. This CDR3 spans 13 amino acids. Germline V gives CDR1 MGHRA, CDR2 YSYEKL. The CDR3 DNA follows: TGCGCCAGCAGCCAAGCCAGGGCGCAGCCCCAGCATTTT. It encodes CASSQARAQPQHF.

The J gene is TRBJ2-2, the V gene TRBV30, with D unresolved. The germline gives CDR1 GTSNPN, CDR2 SVGIG (reference sequence). The V end was cut by 2 bases, the J end by 8 bases, with 9 bases between. The CDR3 has 12 residues. CDR3 region: CAWSPVRGELFF. DNA for the CDR3: TGTGCCTGGAGTCCTGTACGGGGGGAGCTGTTTTTT.

The chain couples TRBV7-2 to TRBJ1-3; TRBD1 might be the D (5 bases). The V end lost 1 base, the J end lost 0 bases, and 13 bases lay between the germline ends. The CDR3 runs 17 residues. CDR1 is SGHTA, CDR2 FQGNSA, per germline. CDR3 nucleotide sequence: TGTGCCAGCAGCTTAGAGTCTGGGGGGGTCTCTGGAAACACCATATATTTT. It specifies CASSLESGGVSGNTIYF.

This clone appeared a few times. The chain is built from TRBV6-5 and TRBJ2-3, with 13 bases that match TRBD2. The germline CDR1 and CDR2 sequences are MNHEY and SVGAGI. CDR3 length: 14 residues. Germline trimming cut 6 bases from V and 7 bases from J; bases unmatched to any gene: 4. The CDR3 region is CASSGTSGIYTQYF. The CDR3, as DNA: TGTGCCAGCAGCGGGACTAGCGGGATATATACGCAGTATTTT.